This T cell receptor beta chain was recovered during a study of cytotoxic CD8 clonotypes in ibrutinib-treated CLL. This CDR3 is 11 amino acids long. Germline V lookup: CDR1 KGHSH, CDR2 LQKENI. V lost 6 bases to trimming and J lost 14 bases, with 13 bases between them. Clones were sequenced by immunoSEQ multiplex PCR, and TCRdb holds only the in-frame ones, with some missing. This table holds approximately 45,000 clones, over 60% found once. Sequenced here: PBMCs, sampled after 12 months of ibrutinib treatment. The rearrangement uses TRBV18 and TRBJ1-4; D is possibly TRBD1 (5 bases). This sequence was found in a human donor with chronic lymphocytic leukemia. The DNA of the CDR3 is TGTGCCAGCTCGCCAGGGATTGGGCTGTTTTTT. It codes for CASSPGIGLFF.